This TCR beta chain was found in a study of T cells in Graves' hyperthyroidism and ophthalmopathy. The study, taken as a whole, reports: From stable hyperthyroidism, ophthalmopathy was set apart by a 13 V-J model.

Authors of the study amplified TCR beta CDR3 regions from RNA transcripts. In the first-round RT-PCR of the TCR CDR3, the HTBI primer set was used. TCRdb re-derived calls from the multiplex PCR reads in MiXCR, one entry per CDR3 protein. Among roughly 96,000 distinct CDR3 sequences listed, under 65% were seen once. The CDR3 is made up of 13 amino acids. CDR1 and CDR2 (germline): LNHDA, SQIVND (reference sequence). V lost 2 bases and J lost 5, with 9 bases in between. The sample holds many counts of this clonotype. Its antigen is as yet unknown. This chain connects TRBV19 to TRBJ2-5; D is unresolved. The receptor's source is a woman in her forties with Graves' hyperthyroidism. Sample: blood. CDR3 sequence: CASSINLVETQYF. The CDR3, as DNA: TGTGCCAGTAGTATAAACCTCGTGGAGACCCAGTACTTC.